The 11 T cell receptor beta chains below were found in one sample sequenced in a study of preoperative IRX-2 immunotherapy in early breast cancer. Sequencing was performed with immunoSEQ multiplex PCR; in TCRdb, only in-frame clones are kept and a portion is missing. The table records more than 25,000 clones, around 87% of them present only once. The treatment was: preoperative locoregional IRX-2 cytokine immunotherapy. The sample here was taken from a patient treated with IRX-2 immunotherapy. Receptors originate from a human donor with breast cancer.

This CDR3 is CASSSLKEGYEQYF. Written as DNA, the CDR3 is TGCGCCAGCAGCTCGCTGAAGGAGGGCTACGAGCAGTACTTC. The chain is built from TRBV5-1 and TRBJ2-7; the D gene is possibly TRBD2 (6 bases). The CDR3 has 14 residues. CDR1 and CDR2 from the germline V gene are SGHRS and YFSETQ. V was clipped by 3 bases and J by 3 bases, with 13 bases between them.

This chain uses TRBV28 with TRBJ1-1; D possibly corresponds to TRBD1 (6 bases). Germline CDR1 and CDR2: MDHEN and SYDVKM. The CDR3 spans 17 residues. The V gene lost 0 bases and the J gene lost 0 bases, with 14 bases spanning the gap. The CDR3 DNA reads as TGTGCCAGCAGTTTATGGGGGGGCATCCAGTTGAACACTGAAGCTTTCTTT. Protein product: CASSLWGGIQLNTEAFF.

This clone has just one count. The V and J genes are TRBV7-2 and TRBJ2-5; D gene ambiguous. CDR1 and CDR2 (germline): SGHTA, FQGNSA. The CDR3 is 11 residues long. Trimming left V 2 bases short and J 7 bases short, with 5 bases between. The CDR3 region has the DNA TGTGCCAGCAGCTTATCGGGGACCCAGTACTTC. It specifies CASSLSGTQYF.

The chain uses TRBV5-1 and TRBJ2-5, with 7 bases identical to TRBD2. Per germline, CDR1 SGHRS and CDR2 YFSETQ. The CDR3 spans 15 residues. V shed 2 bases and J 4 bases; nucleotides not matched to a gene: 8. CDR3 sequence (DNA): TGCGCCAGCAGCTTAGGCAGCGGGATCCCAGAGACCCAGTACTTC. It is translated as CASSLGSGIPETQYF.

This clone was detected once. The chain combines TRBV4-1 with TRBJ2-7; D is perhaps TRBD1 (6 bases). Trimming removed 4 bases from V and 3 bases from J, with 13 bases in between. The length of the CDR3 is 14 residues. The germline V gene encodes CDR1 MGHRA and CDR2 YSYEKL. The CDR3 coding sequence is TGCGCCAGCAGCCCGGGACAATTTAGCTACGAGCAGTACTTC. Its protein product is CASSPGQFSYEQYF.

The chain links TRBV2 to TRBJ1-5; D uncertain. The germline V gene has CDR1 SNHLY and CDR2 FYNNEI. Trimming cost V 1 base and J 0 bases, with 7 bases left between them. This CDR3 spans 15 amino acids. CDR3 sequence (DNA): TGTGCCAGCAGTGAAGGCCAGTTTAGCAATCAGCCCCAGCATTTT. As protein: CASSEGQFSNQPQHF.

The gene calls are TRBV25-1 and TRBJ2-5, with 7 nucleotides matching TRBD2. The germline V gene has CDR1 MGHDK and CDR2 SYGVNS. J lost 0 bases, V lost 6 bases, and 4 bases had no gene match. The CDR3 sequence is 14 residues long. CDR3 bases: TGTGCCAGCAGAGATAGCGGGTACCAAGAGACCCAGTACTTC. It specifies CASRDSGYQETQYF.

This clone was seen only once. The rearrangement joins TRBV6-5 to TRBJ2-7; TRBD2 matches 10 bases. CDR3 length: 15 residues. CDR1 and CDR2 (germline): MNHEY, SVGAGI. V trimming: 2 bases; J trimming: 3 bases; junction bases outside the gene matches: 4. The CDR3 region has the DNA TGTGCCAGCAGTTACGCAGCGGGAGGGGACTACGAGCAGTACTTC. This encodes CASSYAAGGDYEQYF.

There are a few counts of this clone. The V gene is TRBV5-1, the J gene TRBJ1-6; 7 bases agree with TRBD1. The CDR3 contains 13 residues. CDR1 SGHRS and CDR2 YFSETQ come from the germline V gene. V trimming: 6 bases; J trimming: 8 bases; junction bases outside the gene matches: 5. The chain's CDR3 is CASNRDSHSPLHF. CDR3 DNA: TGCGCCAGCAACCGGGACAGTCATTCACCCCTCCACTTT.

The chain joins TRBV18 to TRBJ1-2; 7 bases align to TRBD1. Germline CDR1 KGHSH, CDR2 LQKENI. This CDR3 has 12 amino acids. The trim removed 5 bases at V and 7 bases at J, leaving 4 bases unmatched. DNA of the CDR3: TGTGCCAGCTCAAAGGGGGCGTTTGGCTACACCTTC. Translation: CASSKGAFGYTF. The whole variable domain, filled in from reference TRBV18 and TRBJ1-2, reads NAGVMQNPRHLVRRRGQEARLRCSPMKGHSHVYWYRQLPEEGLKFMVYLQKENIIDESGMPKERFSAEFPKEGPSILRIQQVVRGDSAAYFCASSKGAFGYTFGSGTRLTVV.

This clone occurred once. The CDR3 DNA reads as TGTGCCAGTAGTATAAGTGGGTTCTATGGCTACACCTTC. Protein product: CASSISGFYGYTF. The chain carries TRBV19 and TRBJ1-2, with D unresolved. Germline V gene sequence: CDR1 LNHDA, CDR2 SQIVND (reference sequence). The CDR3 has 13 amino acids. Trimming stripped 2 bases from V and 4 bases from J, with 8 bases between.